The 14 T cell receptor beta chains below come from one sample, sequenced in a study of blood T cell repertoires in COVID-19. Data came from immunoSEQ multiplex PCR; TCRdb stores just in-frame clones and leaves some out. In the table there are approximately 69,000 clones, roughly 87% of which are singletons. The source material was peripheral blood. The receptor set was obtained from a woman of 80 years or more with acute or convalescent COVID-19.

This clone was observed a handful of times. The chain has TRBV29-1 and TRBJ1-2; 9 positions agree with TRBD1. V trimming: 4 bases; J trimming: 8 bases; junction bases outside the gene matches: 8. CDR1 is SQVTM, CDR2 ANQGSEA, per germline. This CDR3 has 13 amino acids. The CDR3 DNA reads as TGCAGCGTTGTACCGGACAGGGGAAGGGGCTACACCTTC. It translates to CSVVPDRGRGYTF.

This clone was seen a few times. This chain links TRBV4-1 with TRBJ1-3; D is undetermined. The V end was cut by 0 bases, the J end by 0 bases, with 15 bases between. Germline CDR1 is MGHRA and CDR2 is YSYEKL. The CDR3 spans 18 residues. Here the CDR3 DNA reads TGCGCCAGCAGCCAAGATAGAATTCCAAGCCGCTCTGGAAACACCATATATTTT. As protein: CASSQDRIPSRSGNTIYF.

This clone is a singleton in its sample. The genes are TRBV5-1 and TRBJ1-5; no clear D. This CDR3 has 15 amino acids. Trimming removed 4 bases at V and 0 bases at J, with 11 bases between. The V gene's germline CDR1 is SGHRS and CDR2 YFSETQ. CDR3 in amino acids: CASSRTGNSNQPQHF. The CDR3, as DNA: TGCGCCAGCAGCCGGACTGGGAATAGCAATCAGCCCCAGCATTTT.

The sample holds one count of this clone. V gene TRBV6-5 combines with J gene TRBJ1-2, with TRBD1 identical over 7 bases. CDR1 MNHEY and CDR2 SVGAGI come from the germline V gene. V lost 8 bases, J lost 4 bases, and 4 bases stayed unmatched. The CDR3 sequence is 12 residues long. For the CDR3, the DNA is TGTGCCAGCCGGACAGGCACCTATGGCTACACCTTC. Its protein is CASRTGTYGYTF.

The J gene is TRBJ2-2, the V gene TRBV11-3; 9 nucleotides match TRBD1. The CDR3 is made up of 16 amino acids. Losses at the gene ends were 4 bases for V and 6 bases for J; bases not matched to a gene: 9. CDR1 and CDR2 from the germline V gene are SGHNT and YENEEA. CDR3: CASSSSRDRAAGELFF. CDR3 in DNA: TGTGCCAGCAGCTCAAGTCGGGACAGGGCGGCCGGGGAGCTGTTTTTT.

This clone was observed a handful of times. This chain connects TRBV7-2 to TRBJ2-7, with 9 bases fitting TRBD1. Germline loops: CDR1 SGHTA, CDR2 FQGNSA. Trimming at V came to 2 bases and at J to 3 bases, leaving 5 bases not matched to a gene. This CDR3 has 15 residues. CDR3 coding DNA: TGTGCCAGCAGCTTACTGGGGACAGGGCACTACGAGCAGTACTTC. Protein product: CASSLLGTGHYEQYF.

The chain combines TRBV14 with TRBJ2-1; D is possibly TRBD1 (6 bases). V lost 1 base to trimming and J lost 0 bases, with 19 bases between them. Germline CDR1 and CDR2: SGHDN and FVKESK. The CDR3 length is 19 residues. The CDR3 DNA is TGTGCCAGCAGCCAAGGCGTGAGACAGGTATTGAGCTCCTACAATGAGCAGTTCTTC. As protein: CASSQGVRQVLSSYNEQFF.

This clone was picked up one time. The chain joins TRBV6-6 to TRBJ1-2, with 9 nucleotides matching TRBD1. V shed 6 bases, J shed 2 bases, and the junction held 4 bases outside the gene matches. From germline, CDR1 is MNHNY and CDR2 SVGAGI (reference sequence). The CDR3 has 14 residues. DNA for the CDR3: TGTGCCAGCAGGAGACAGGGGGACAACTATGGCTACACCTTC. It is translated as CASRRQGDNYGYTF.

The chain combines TRBV5-6 with TRBJ2-7, with TRBD1 matching 9 bases. This CDR3 comprises 14 residues. Looked up from germline, CDR1 is SGHDT and CDR2 is YYEEEE. V shed 2 bases, J shed 4 bases, and the junction held 4 bases outside the gene matches. The CDR3 spells CASSFDRGSYEQYF. The CDR3 DNA sequence: TGTGCCAGCAGCTTCGACAGGGGGTCTTACGAGCAGTACTTC.

This clone was seen once. The V call is TRBV9, the J call TRBJ2-5; 11 nucleotides match TRBD2. The CDR3 runs 16 residues. Germline CDR1 is SGDLS and CDR2 is YYNGEE. V lost 4 bases and J lost 4; bases outside the gene matches: 9. CDR3 DNA: TGTGCCAGCAGCCTCAGTAGCGGGAGGGCCGGAGAGACCCAGTACTTC. Amino acid sequence: CASSLSSGRAGETQYF.

The J gene is TRBJ1-5, the V gene TRBV19; D not resolved. Trimming took 8 bases from V and 3 from J, leaving 8 bases between them. Germline V gene lookup returns CDR1 LNHDA and CDR2 SQIVND (reference sequence). The CDR3 covers 12 residues. CDR3 DNA sequence: TGTGCCAGTTGGGCCCCCAATCAGCCCCAGCATTTT. It is translated as CASWAPNQPQHF.

The chain links TRBV6-1 to TRBJ1-6, with TRBD1 matching over 10 bases. The CDR3 is made up of 17 amino acids. Germline CDR1 reads MNHNS; CDR2 reads SASEGT. Unmatched junction bases numbered 10, after V lost 1 base and J lost 10 bases. The CDR3 bases are TGTGCCAGCAGTGAAGAAGCTAGGACAGGGGGTAAATCACCCCTCCACTTT. Encoded protein: CASSEEARTGGKSPLHF.

CDR3 sequence: CASSVLLRGTGELFF. For the CDR3, the DNA is TGTGCCAGCAGCGTACTATTGAGGGGGACCGGGGAGCTGTTTTTT. The V gene is TRBV9, the J gene TRBJ2-2, with D possibly TRBD1 on 6 matching bases. CDR1 is SGDLS and CDR2 is YYNGEE in the germline V gene. With 1 base removed from V and 5 bases from J, the gap between germline ends came to 12 bases. This CDR3 spans 15 amino acids. Full variable domain (remainder filled in from reference TRBV9 and TRBJ2-2): DSGVTQTPKHLITATGQRVTLRCSPRSGDLSVYWYQQSLDQGLQFLIQYYNGEERAKGNILERFSAQQFPDLHSELNLSSLELGDSALYFCASSVLLRGTGELFFGEGSRLTVL.

The V gene is TRBV6-5, the J gene TRBJ1-1, with 8 nucleotides matching TRBD1. This CDR3 spans 13 amino acids. The ends lost 11 bases at V and 1 base at J; junction bases unmatched: 6. Germline V gives CDR1 MNHEY, CDR2 SVGAGI. The DNA of the CDR3 is TGTGCCTGCGACAGGGGCCCGAACACTGAAGCTTTCTTT. Its protein product is CACDRGPNTEAFF.